The text below deals with one TCR beta chain. As yet, its antigen is unknown. The sample is drawn from a study of CD8 T cells in Susac syndrome. Study summary: Of the sequenced Susac syndrome patients, roughly six had active disease and roughly eight were in remission. Treatment at blood withdrawal was none, corticosteroids, or intravenous immunoglobulin alone in Susac syndrome patients. Broader study findings: None of the CD4+ T cell repertoires in Susac syndrome showed clonal expansion.

When the RNA was reverse transcribed, random hexamers were used with an input of 0.5 to 1 ug. The method of amplification for TCR beta CDR3 was immunoSEQ multiplex PCR, covering 54 Vbeta and 13 Jbeta. MiXCR, run by TCRdb on the immunoSEQ multiplex PCR reads, gives a single entry per CDR3 protein. The table includes approximately 190,000 distinct CDR3 sequences, roughly 95% detected once. The CDR3 is made up of 12 amino acids. CDR1 and CDR2 (germline): SGHNT, YENEEA. Between the trimmed V and J ends, which lost 5 bases and 5 bases, there was a span of 8 bases. The sequencing sample was made of CD4+ T cells from PBMCs. The origin of this receptor is a human donor with Susac syndrome. The chain joins TRBV11-3 to TRBJ2-3; tentative D call: TRBD1 (5 bases). CDR3 bases: TGTGCCAGCAGCCACACAGGAGATACGCAGTATTTT. Translated: CASSHTGDTQYF.